This T cell receptor beta chain was captured by sequencing in a study of OX40 agonist ivuxolimab in advanced cancers. As concerns this clone: Antigen unknown.

The study's findings and limits: At 0.1 to 3.0 mg/kg and by week 6, clonal expansion occurred in CD4+ and CD8+ blood T cells. Undetermined was the antigen specificity of the expanded peripheral T cells. Patients who responded partially at 0.1-3.0 mg/kg showed clonal expansion ranking among the lowest.

People who had autoimmune disease history or systemic immunosuppression were excluded. Trimming took off 0 bases at V and 0 bases at J, with 6 bases between the two ends. The CDR3 contains 15 residues. CDR1 SGHDN and CDR2 FVKESK come from the germline V gene. Data came from immunoSEQ multiplex PCR; TCRdb stores just in-frame clones and leaves some out. The sample includes around 19,000 clones, 65% to 90% of them seen just once. The chain carries TRBV14 and TRBJ2-1; D ambiguous. This sample comprised CD4+ or CD8+ T cells sorted from blood, obtained in a trial of the OX40 agonist ivuxolimab. The source of this sequence is an adult with an advanced solid tumor such as melanoma, head and neck, liver or kidney cancer. The CDR3 loop reads CASSQEVSSYNEQFF. In nucleotides, the CDR3 is TGTGCCAGCAGCCAAGAAGTGAGCTCCTACAATGAGCAGTTCTTC.